A selection of T cell receptor beta chains follows, all from one sample in a study of cytomegalovirus exposure and HLA in healthy donors. Measured with immunoSEQ multiplex PCR; TCRdb has only the in-frame clones, and not every one. Of 75,000 to 90,000 clones detected, 72% appear once; the ten largest clones hold around 10%. Specimen: PBMCs. Receptors were obtained from a woman in her forties in good health and CMV-seropositive. CDR3s include the opening cysteine and the closing phenylalanine or tryptophan. D genes are given only for firm matches. The listing skips clone size in some rows; elsewhere it reads once, few, many or a size class.

TRBJ1-2 | - | TRBD1 | TRBV5-1 | CASRTTTGGFSDYGYPF | TGCGCCAGCCGAACAACGACAGGGGGTTTTAGCGACTATGGCTACCCCTTC
TRBJ2-7 | - | TRBD2 | TRBV5-6 | CASSFGLDSSYEQYF | TGTGCCAGCAGCTTCGGACTAGACAGCTCCTACGAGCAGTACTTC
TRBJ2-7 | few | TRBD1 | TRBV28 | CASKTGSYEQYF | TGTGCCAGCAAGACAGGGTCCTACGAGCAGTACTTC
TRBJ1-1 | - | - | TRBV6-6 | CASRRDGNTEAFF | TGTGCCAGCAGGCGAGATGGGAACACTGAAGCTTTCTTT
TRBJ1-6 | - | - | TRBV30 | CAWTRGKDYNSPLHF | TGTGCCTGGACACGAGGGAAAGACTATAATTCACCCCTCCACTTT
TRBJ1-2 | - | - | TRBV28 | CASSPTSRGYTF | TGTGCCAGCAGTCCCACTTCTAGGGGCTACACCTTC
TRBJ2-5 | - | - | TRBV4-1 | CASSQDGRETQYF | TGCGCCAGCAGCCAAGATGGGAGAGAGACCCAGTACTTC
TRBJ1-1 | - | - | TRBV6-4 | CASSLSPNTEAFF | TGTGCCAGCAGTCTATCCCCGAACACTGAAGCTTTCTTT
TRBJ2-7 | - | - | TRBV28 | CASSLGRIYEQYF | TGTGCCAGCAGTTTGGGCAGGATCTACGAGCAGTACTTC
TRBJ2-7 | - | - | TRBV10-3 | CAISGKGAYEQYF | TGTGCCATCAGCGGAAAGGGGGCCTACGAGCAGTACTTC
TRBJ1-2 | - | TRBD1 | TRBV6-5 | CASSETGFYGYTF | TGTGCCAGCAGTGAGACAGGGTTCTATGGCTACACCTTC
TRBJ1-5 | - | - | TRBV10-3 | CAISEGAGWAPNQPQHF | TGTGCCATCAGTGAGGGGGCAGGGTGGGCGCCCAATCAGCCCCAGCATTTT
TRBJ2-1 | - | - | TRBV19 | CASSIMAGEEIYNEQFF | TGTGCCAGTAGTATCATGGCAGGGGAAGAAATCTACAATGAGCAGTTCTTC
TRBJ2-7 | - | - | TRBV27 | CASSLSRLREQYF | TGTGCCAGCAGTTTATCACGACTTAGGGAGCAGTACTTC
TRBJ2-7 | - | - | TRBV19 | CASSIGLGQTYEQYF | TGTGCCAGTAGTATAGGTCTGGGCCAGACCTACGAGCAGTACTTC
TRBJ2-7 | - | - | TRBV19 | CASRNSGISYEQYF | TGTGCCAGTAGGAATAGCGGCATCTCCTACGAGCAGTACTTC
TRBJ1-4 | - | - | TRBV7-9 | CASTLGGGREKLFF | TGTGCCAGCACCCTCGGAGGAGGTCGTGAAAAACTGTTTTTT
TRBJ1-1 | - | - | TRBV5-1 | CASSTPGGTEAFF | TGCGCCAGCAGCACCCCCGGGGGCACTGAAGCTTTCTTT
TRBJ2-5 | - | TRBD2 | TRBV6-5 | CASSSERGETQYF | TGTGCCAGCAGTTCCGAGCGGGGGGAGACCCAGTACTTC
TRBJ1-2 | - | TRBD1 | TRBV19 | CASTLDRDHGYTF | TGTGCCAGTACCTTGGACAGGGACCATGGCTACACCTTC
TRBJ2-4 | - | TRBD2 | TRBV4-1 | CASSQEWSLAGGPGAKNIQYF | TGCGCCAGCAGCCAAGAATGGTCACTAGCGGGAGGGCCTGGGGCCAAAAACATTCAGTACTTC
TRBJ2-2 | - | TRBD2 | TRBV4-3 | CASSLWTSAGELFF | TGCGCCAGCAGTCTCTGGACTAGCGCCGGGGAGCTGTTTTTT
TRBJ2-1 | - | TRBD1 | TRBV5-1 | CASSWGQGHEQFF | TGCGCCAGCAGCTGGGGACAGGGCCATGAGCAGTTCTTC
TRBJ1-2 | - | TRBD1 | TRBV19 | CASSPPGRGTYTF | TGTGCCAGTAGTCCCCCCGGCAGGGGGACCTACACCTTC
TRBJ2-5 | - | - | TRBV7-2 | CASSLYSQETQYF | TGTGCCAGCAGCTTATACTCCCAAGAGACCCAGTACTTC